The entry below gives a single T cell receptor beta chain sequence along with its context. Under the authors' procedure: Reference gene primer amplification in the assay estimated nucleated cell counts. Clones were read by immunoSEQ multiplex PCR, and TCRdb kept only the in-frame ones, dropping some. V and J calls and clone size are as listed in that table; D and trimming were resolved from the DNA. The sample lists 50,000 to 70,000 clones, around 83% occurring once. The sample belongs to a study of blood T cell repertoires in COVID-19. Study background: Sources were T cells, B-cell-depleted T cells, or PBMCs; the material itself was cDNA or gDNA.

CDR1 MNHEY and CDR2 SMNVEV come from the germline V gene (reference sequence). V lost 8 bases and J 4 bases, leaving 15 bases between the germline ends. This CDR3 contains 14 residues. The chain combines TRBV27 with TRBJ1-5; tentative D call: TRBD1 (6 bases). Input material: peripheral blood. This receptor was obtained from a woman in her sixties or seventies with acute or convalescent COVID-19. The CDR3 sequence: CASGPGHLNQPQHF. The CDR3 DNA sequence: TGTGCCAGCGGACCGGGACATCTAAATCAGCCCCAGCATTTT.